Listed here are 32 T cell receptor beta chains from one sample, sequenced in a study of identical twins. One entry per CDR3 protein, called by TCRdb with MiXCR from the 5' RACE reads. This sample has 1.5 million to 2 million distinct CDR3 sequences, with about 30% found just once. Sequences were obtained from cord blood. All receptors come from a newborn girl in good health.

This clonotype was seen many times. One junction end does not reproduce the germline sequence, and a read error may be involved. This CDR3 reads CASSLLAGETQYF. The DNA for the CDR3 is TGTGCCAGCAGTTTACTAGCGGGAGAGACCCAGTACTTC. The chain carries TRBV5-1 and TRBJ2-5; 9 positions agree with TRBD2. Germline lookup yields CDR1 SGHRS and CDR2 YFSETQ. The CDR3 contains 13 residues.

This clonotype has ten or more counts. The J gene is TRBJ1-2, the V gene TRBV29-1, with D unresolved. Trimming cost V 0 bases and J 0 bases, with 11 bases left between them. The CDR3 contains 15 residues. The germline V gene has CDR1 SQVTM and CDR2 ANQGSEA. The DNA for the CDR3 is TGCAGCGTTGAAGATGGGCTACTCGCTAACTATGGCTACACCTTC. Protein sequence: CSVEDGLLANYGYTF.

This chain uses TRBV18 with TRBJ1-2, with D possibly TRBD1 on 6 matching bases. Germline values: CDR1 KGHSH, CDR2 LQKENI. The CDR3 has 14 residues. V lost 3 bases and J 4 bases, leaving 12 bases between the germline ends. In DNA form, the CDR3 reads TGTGCCAGCTCACCCGCAGGGGCTGGCTATGGCTACACCTTC. It encodes CASSPAGAGYGYTF.

Worth noting for this clonotype: This may arise from a read error, as a much more abundant clone is one base away. V is TRBV28 and J is TRBJ2-3; 7 bases are shared with TRBD2. The germline CDR1 and CDR2 sequences are MDHEN and SYDVKM. This CDR3 contains 17 residues. The V segment lost 2 bases and the J segment 0 bases; nucleotides outside the gene matches: 8. CDR3 bases: TGTGCCAGCAGTTTACCCCTCCCAGCGGGGAGCACAGATACGCAGTATTTT. It specifies CASSLPLPAGSTDTQYF.

At least ten counts were recorded for this clonotype. The chain is built from TRBV4-2 and TRBJ1-2; unclear D gene. The germline CDR1 and CDR2 sequences are LGHNA and YNFKEQ. The CDR3 loop spans 14 amino acids. Trimming left V 1 base short and J 4 bases short, with 10 bases between. This chain's CDR3 is CASSQVGQTYGYTF. In DNA, the CDR3 is TGTGCCAGCAGCCAAGTCGGTCAGACCTATGGCTACACCTTC.

A few counts support this clonotype. DNA for the CDR3: TGTGCCAGCAGTTTAAGGGGGTCCCTAACCTACGAGCAGTACTTC. Translating gives CASSLRGSLTYEQYF. The V gene is TRBV27, the J gene TRBJ2-7, with D possibly matching TRBD1 (6 bases). The CDR3 has 15 amino acids. V lost 2 bases, J lost 2 bases, and 13 bases lay in between. Looked up from germline, CDR1 is MNHEY and CDR2 is SMNVEV (reference sequence).

The chain uses TRBV25-1 and TRBJ2-6; D not certain. From germline, CDR1 is MGHDK and CDR2 SYGVNS. The ends were cut back, 1 base at V and 0 bases at J, with 13 bases in the middle. CDR3 size: 18 residues. The CDR3 region has the DNA TGTGCCAGCAGTGAATCTGTAGGTTACGACTCTGGGGCCAACGTCCTGACTTTC. This gives the protein CASSESVGYDSGANVLTF.

The chain employs TRBV20-1 and TRBJ2-2, with unresolved D. Trimming left V 2 bases short and J 10 bases short, with 14 bases between. CDR1 and CDR2 (germline): DFQATT, SNEGSKA (reference sequence). This CDR3 is 13 amino acids long. The CDR3 sequence is CSARTTKPAELFF. The CDR3 DNA follows: TGCAGTGCTAGAACTACCAAACCGGCGGAGCTGTTTTTT.

The chain combines TRBV7-2 with TRBJ1-5; no clear D. CDR1 is SGHTA, CDR2 FQGNSA, per germline. This CDR3 comprises 15 residues. Trimming stripped 1 base from V and 2 bases from J, with 9 bases between. Written as DNA, the CDR3 is TGTGCCAGCAGCTTAGAGGGTACTCGCAATCAGCCCCAGCATTTT. It specifies CASSLEGTRNQPQHF.

This clonotype was seen only a few times. V usage is TRBV29-1 and J usage is TRBJ1-5, with D possibly TRBD1 on 6 matching bases. Trimming removed 8 bases at V and 7 bases at J, with 12 bases between. The CDR3 consists of 11 residues. The germline V gene has CDR1 SQVTM and CDR2 ANQGSEA. In nucleotides, the CDR3 is TGCAGCCCACAGGGTCCCCAGCCCCAGCATTTT. The encoded protein is CSPQGPQPQHF. Full variable domain (missing parts from reference TRBV29-1 and TRBJ1-5): SAVISQKPSRDICQRGTSLTIQCQVDSQVTMMFWYRQQPGQSLTLIATANQGSEATYESGFVIDKFPISRPNLTFSTLTVSNMSPEDSSIYLCSPQGPQPQHFGDGTRLSIL.

V usage is TRBV3-1 and J usage is TRBJ2-3; possibly TRBD1 or TRBD2 for D (5 bases each). This CDR3 has 17 amino acids. CDR1 is LGHDT, CDR2 YNNKEL, per germline (reference sequence). V was trimmed by 0 bases and J by 2 bases, leaving 15 bases between them. The CDR3 sequence: CASSQDWDPRPTDTQYF. The CDR3 nucleotides read TGTGCCAGCAGCCAAGATTGGGACCCGCGGCCCACAGATACGCAGTATTTT.

The chain recombines TRBV6-1 with TRBJ2-1; D may be TRBD1 or TRBD2 (5 bases each). Germline-derived CDR1 and CDR2 are MNHNS and SASEGT. CDR3 size: 15 residues. Deletions cut 4 bases from V and 4 bases from J, with 14 bases between. CDR3 bases: TGTGCCAGCAGTGTAATAAGGGACGGTTACAATGAGCAGTTCTTC. It codes for CASSVIRDGYNEQFF.

The V and J genes are TRBV4-2 and TRBJ1-6, with D tentatively TRBD1 (5 bases). CDR1 and CDR2 from the germline V gene are LGHNA and YNFKEQ. The CDR3 spans 16 residues. Trimming took 0 bases from V and 7 from J, leaving 13 bases between them. The CDR3 spells CASSQDWDGLNSPLHF. The CDR3 nucleotides are TGTGCCAGCAGCCAAGATTGGGACGGATTGAATTCACCCCTCCACTTT.

The chain employs TRBV12-3 or TRBV12-4 and TRBJ2-7; TRBD1 agrees at 7 bases. Trimming took 5 bases from V and 3 from J; bases not matched to a gene: 7. This CDR3 contains 14 residues. CDR3 sequence reads: CASSHRGLGYEQYF. The DNA of the CDR3 is TGTGCCAGCAGTCACAGGGGATTAGGCTACGAGCAGTACTTC.

The chain carries TRBV5-6 and TRBJ2-4, with TRBD1 matching over 7 bases. The DNA end favors TRBJ2-7, so the J call may be wrong. The CDR3 sequence is 15 residues long. The germline V gene has CDR1 SGHDT and CDR2 YYEEEE. Written as DNA, the CDR3 is TGTGCCAGCAGGGGTATGGGGACAGCGACATACGAGCAGTACTTC. This gives the protein CASRGMGTATYEQYF.

The chain recombines TRBV28 with TRBJ2-7; the D is unclear. CDR3 length: 13 amino acids. Trimming removed 5 bases at V and 3 bases at J, with 11 bases between. Germline assignment: CDR1 MDHEN and CDR2 SYDVKM. CDR3 bases: TGTGCCAGCAGTACCCGCCACCTCTACGAGCAGTACTTC. Protein: CASSTRHLYEQYF.

The V gene is TRBV5-1, the J gene TRBJ1-2, with TRBD1 identical over 9 bases. The V segment lost 4 bases and the J segment 8 bases; nucleotides outside the gene matches: 9. Germline V gene lookup returns CDR1 SGHRS and CDR2 YFSETQ. The CDR3 loop spans 14 amino acids. CDR3 sequence reads: CASSPLQGAGGYTF. The CDR3 nucleotides are TGCGCCAGCAGCCCGTTACAGGGGGCAGGGGGCTACACCTTC.

The chain combines TRBV6-6 with TRBJ2-4, with 12 bases aligning to TRBD2. The V and J ends lost 5 bases and 5 bases, in that order; junction bases with no gene match: 10. CDR1 and CDR2 (germline): MNHNY, SVGAGI (reference sequence). CDR3 size: 17 residues. CDR3 region: CASSPRSGLAGQNIQYF. The CDR3 coding sequence is TGTGCCAGCAGTCCCCGATCTGGACTAGCGGGGCAAAACATTCAGTACTTC.

This chain joins TRBV5-1 and TRBJ2-1, with D perhaps TRBD2 (7 bases). With 4 bases removed from V and 0 bases from J, the gap between germline ends came to 11 bases. CDR3 length equals 15 residues. Germline V CDR1 and CDR2: SGHRS, YFSETQ. CDR3 coding DNA: TGCGCCAGCAGCCCACGGGGGGCCTCCTACAATGAGCAGTTCTTC. It specifies CASSPRGASYNEQFF. The whole variable domain, remainder taken from reference TRBV5-1 and TRBJ2-1, is KAGVTQTPRYLIKTRGQQVTLSCSPISGHRSVSWYQQTPGQGLQFLFEYFSETQRNKGNFPGRFSGRQFSNSRSEMNVSTLELGDSALYLCASSPRGASYNEQFFGPGTRLTVL.

This clonotype was counted between two and nine times. This chain connects TRBV20-1 to TRBJ1-5, with D unclear. Germline CDR1 reads DFQATT; CDR2 reads SNEGSKA (reference sequence). V shed 4 bases and J shed 7 bases, with 14 bases lying between them. The CDR3 sequence is 13 residues long. As DNA, the CDR3 is TGCAGTGCTACCAGCATCTCCCTACAGCCCCAGCATTTT. Translated: CSATSISLQPQHF.

The chain combines TRBV27 with TRBJ1-4; the D is unclear. Trimming removed 1 base from V and 6 bases from J, with 12 bases in between. Germline CDR1 reads MNHEY; CDR2 reads SMNVEV (reference sequence). The CDR3 runs to 15 residues. The CDR3 bases are TGTGCCAGCAGTTTATTGTGGGGTCAGGATGAAAAACTGTTTTTT. It is translated as CASSLLWGQDEKLFF. Variable domain in full (rest from reference TRBV27 and TRBJ1-4): EAQVTQNPRYLITVTGKKLTVTCSQNMNHEYMSWYRQDPGLGLRQIYYSMNVEVTDKGDVPEGYKVSRKEKRNFPLILESPSPNQTSLYFCASSLLWGQDEKLFFGSGTQLSVL.

In this sample, this clonotype turned up a few times. The J gene is TRBJ2-1, the V gene TRBV3-1; D is possibly TRBD2 (5 bases). Germline V gene sequence: CDR1 LGHDT, CDR2 YNNKEL (reference sequence). V lost 4 bases and J lost 9, with 25 bases in between. CDR3 length: 17 amino acids. This CDR3 reads CASSLNHLARLTGEQFF. CDR3 DNA: TGTGCCAGCAGCCTAAATCACCTAGCTCGGCTAACCGGTGAGCAGTTCTTC.

In this sample, this clonotype turned up a few times. The chain links TRBV28 to TRBJ1-6; 11 bases align to TRBD1. After removal of 5 bases from V and 4 bases from J, the junction contained 10 bases not matched to a gene. The germline CDR1 and CDR2 sequences are MDHEN and SYDVKM. The CDR3 has 18 residues. CDR3 in amino acids: CASSPTLGQGAYNSPLHF. The DNA for the CDR3 is TGTGCCAGCAGTCCTACACTAGGACAGGGGGCATATAATTCACCCCTCCACTTT. The entire variable domain, with the rest obtained from reference TRBV28 and TRBJ1-6, is as follows: DVKVTQSSRYLVKRTGEKVFLECVQDMDHENMFWYRQDPGLGLRLIYFSYDVKMKEKGDIPEGYSVSREKKERFSLILESASTNQTSMYLCASSPTLGQGAYNSPLHFGNGTRLTVT.

J is TRBJ1-6 and V is TRBV7-9; unclear D gene. V lost 1 base and J 8 bases, leaving 3 bases between the germline ends. The CDR3 has 12 amino acids. The germline V gene encodes CDR1 SEHNR and CDR2 FQNEAQ (reference sequence). DNA of the CDR3: TGTGCCAGCAGCTTAGTAGATTCACCCCTCCACTTT. It yields the protein CASSLVDSPLHF.

The rearrangement links TRBV28 to TRBJ2-7; 8 bases match TRBD2. V shed 11 bases and J 0 bases; nucleotides not matched to a gene: 6. There are 13 residues in the CDR3. The V gene's germline CDR1 is MDHEN and CDR2 SYDVKM. This CDR3 is CAAGGGYSYEQYF. The CDR3 DNA follows: TGTGCCGCGGGGGGAGGCTACTCCTACGAGCAGTACTTC.

There are a few counts of this clonotype. J is TRBJ2-1 and V is TRBV11-2; no firm D call. The germline V gene has CDR1 SGHAT and CDR2 FQNNGV. V shed 4 bases and J shed 7 bases, with 23 bases lying between them. CDR3 length: 17 amino acids. The CDR3 DNA follows: TGTGCCAGCAGCTACAGAAGGCTCACGCCGGATAGTAATGAGCAGTTCTTC. Its protein is CASSYRRLTPDSNEQFF.

This clonotype came up a few times. The chain couples TRBV2 to TRBJ2-3; D possibly corresponds to TRBD2 (6 bases). CDR3 length equals 15 residues. The germline V gene has CDR1 SNHLY and CDR2 FYNNEI. V lost 1 base to trimming and J lost 3 bases, with 11 bases between them. In DNA, the CDR3 is TGTGCCAGCAGTGAAGAAACGGGGGTAACAGATACGCAGTATTTT. Protein sequence: CASSEETGVTDTQYF.

The J gene is TRBJ2-3, the V gene TRBV12-3 or TRBV12-4; 10 bases are a match to TRBD2. This CDR3 comprises 16 residues. Losses at the gene ends were 6 bases for V and 2 bases for J; bases not matched to a gene: 8. The DNA for the CDR3 is TGTGCCAGCAGCGTTTTGACTAGCGGGCTCACAGATACGCAGTATTTT. Translated, it gives CASSVLTSGLTDTQYF.

In its sample, this clonotype was seen a few times. The chain joins TRBV28 to TRBJ2-7; TRBD1 agrees at 9 bases. The CDR3 consists of 16 residues. Germline trimming cut 3 bases from V and 7 bases from J; bases unmatched to any gene: 13. Germline CDR1 MDHEN, CDR2 SYDVKM. Here the CDR3 reads CASSLSPPGDREEQYF. CDR3 DNA sequence: TGTGCCAGCAGTTTGTCCCCTCCGGGGGACAGGGAAGAGCAGTACTTC.

The CDR3 DNA reads TGTGCCAGCAGCCCCTGGGCCTCTAGCAATCAGCCCCAGCATTTT. Translation: CASSPWASSNQPQHF. The J gene is TRBJ1-5, the V gene TRBV5-6, with D hard to call. Trimming removed 4 bases at V and 0 bases at J, with 11 bases between. CDR3 length: 15 amino acids. CDR1 is SGHDT and CDR2 is YYEEEE in the germline V gene.

This clonotype was seen a few times. The CDR3 loop is CSARRSGSSGTDTQYF. DNA of the CDR3: TGCAGTGCTAGAAGGAGCGGGAGTTCCGGCACAGATACGCAGTATTTT. The genes are TRBV20-1 and TRBJ2-3; TRBD2 matches at 8 bases. CDR1 is DFQATT and CDR2 is SNEGSKA in the germline V gene (reference sequence). J lost 1 base, V lost 2 bases, and 8 bases had no gene match. The CDR3 is 16 residues long.

This clonotype has more than one count but fewer than ten. The V gene is TRBV7-2, the J gene TRBJ2-5; 13 nucleotides line up with TRBD2. Germline V gene sequence: CDR1 SGHTA, CDR2 FQGNSA. V shed 4 bases, J shed 7 bases, and the junction held 12 bases outside the gene matches. CDR3 size: 17 residues. CDR3: CASSSLRTSGGLVTQYF. Here the CDR3 DNA reads TGTGCCAGCAGCTCACTACGGACTAGCGGGGGCCTTGTGACCCAGTACTTC. Full variable domain (missing parts from reference TRBV7-2 and TRBJ2-5): GAGVSQSPSNKVTEKGKDVELRCDPISGHTALYWYRQSLGQGLEFLIYFQGNSAPDKSGLPSDRFSAERTGGSVSTLTIQRTQQEDSAVYLCASSSLRTSGGLVTQYFGPGTRLLVL.